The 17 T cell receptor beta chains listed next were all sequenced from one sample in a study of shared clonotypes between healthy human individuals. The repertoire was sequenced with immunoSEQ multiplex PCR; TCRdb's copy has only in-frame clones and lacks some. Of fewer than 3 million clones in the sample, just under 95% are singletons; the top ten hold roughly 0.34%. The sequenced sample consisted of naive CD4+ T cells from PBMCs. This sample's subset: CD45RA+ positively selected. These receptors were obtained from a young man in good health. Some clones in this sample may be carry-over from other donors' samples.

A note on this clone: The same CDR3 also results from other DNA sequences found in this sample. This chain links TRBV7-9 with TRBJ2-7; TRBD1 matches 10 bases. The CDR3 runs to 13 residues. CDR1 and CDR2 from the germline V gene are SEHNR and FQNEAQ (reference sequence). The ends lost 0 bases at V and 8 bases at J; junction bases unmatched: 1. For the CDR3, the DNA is TGTGCCAGCAGCTTAGCGGGACAGGGGAAGCAGTACTTC. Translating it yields CASSLAGQGKQYF.

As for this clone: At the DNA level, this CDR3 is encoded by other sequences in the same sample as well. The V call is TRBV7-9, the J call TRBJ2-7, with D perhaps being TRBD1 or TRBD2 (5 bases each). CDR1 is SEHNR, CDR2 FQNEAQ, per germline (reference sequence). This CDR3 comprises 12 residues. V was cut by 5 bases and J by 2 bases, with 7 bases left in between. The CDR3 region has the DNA TGTGCCAGCAGCCCGGGACCCTACGAGCAGTACTTC. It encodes CASSPGPYEQYF.

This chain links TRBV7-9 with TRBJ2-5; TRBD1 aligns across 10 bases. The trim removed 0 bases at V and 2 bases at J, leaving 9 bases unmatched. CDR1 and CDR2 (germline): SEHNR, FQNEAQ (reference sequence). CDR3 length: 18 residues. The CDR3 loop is CASSLAPGQGLLQETQYF. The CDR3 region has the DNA TGTGCCAGCAGCTTAGCGCCGGGACAGGGGCTCCTACAAGAGACCCAGTACTTC.

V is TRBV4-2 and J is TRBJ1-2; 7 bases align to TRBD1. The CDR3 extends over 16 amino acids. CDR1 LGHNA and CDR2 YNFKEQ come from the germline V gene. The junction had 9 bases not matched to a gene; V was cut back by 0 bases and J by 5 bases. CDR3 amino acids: CASSQDATGISYGYTF. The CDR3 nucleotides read TGTGCCAGCAGCCAAGATGCGACAGGGATTAGTTATGGCTACACCTTC.

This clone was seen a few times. This chain's CDR3 is CASSMAGRAGELFF. The CDR3 DNA sequence: TGTGCCAGTAGTATGGCCGGCAGGGCCGGGGAGCTGTTTTTT. The chain has TRBV19 and TRBJ2-2, with D tentatively TRBD1 (5 bases). CDR3 size: 14 residues. Looked up from germline, CDR1 is LNHDA and CDR2 is SQIVND (reference sequence). Deletions cut 3 bases from V and 6 bases from J, with 11 bases between. Combining the CDR3 with reference TRBV19 and TRBJ2-2 gives the whole variable domain DGGITQSPKYLFRKEGQNVTLSCEQNLNHDAMYWYRQDPGQGLRLIYYSQIVNDFQKGDIAEGYSVSREKKESFPLTVTSAQKNPTAFYLCASSMAGRAGELFFGEGSRLTVL.

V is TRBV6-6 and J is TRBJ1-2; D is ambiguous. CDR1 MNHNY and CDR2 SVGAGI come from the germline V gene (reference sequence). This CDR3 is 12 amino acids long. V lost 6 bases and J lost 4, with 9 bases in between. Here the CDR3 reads CASSDPLYGYTF. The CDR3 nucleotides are TGTGCCAGCAGCGACCCTCTCTATGGCTACACCTTC.

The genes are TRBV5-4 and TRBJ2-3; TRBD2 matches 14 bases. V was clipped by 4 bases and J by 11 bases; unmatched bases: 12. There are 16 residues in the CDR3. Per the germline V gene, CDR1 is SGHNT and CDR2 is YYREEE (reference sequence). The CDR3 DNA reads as TGTGCCAGCAGCACCCGGACTAGCGGGAGGTGGGTGGGGCAGTATTTT. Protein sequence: CASSTRTSGRWVGQYF.

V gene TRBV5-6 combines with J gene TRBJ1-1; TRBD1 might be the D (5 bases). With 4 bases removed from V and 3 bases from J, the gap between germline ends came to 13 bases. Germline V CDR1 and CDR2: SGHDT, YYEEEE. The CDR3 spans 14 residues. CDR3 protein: CASSRGLWDTEAFF. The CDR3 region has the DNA TGTGCCAGCAGCCGGGGCCTATGGGACACTGAAGCTTTCTTT.

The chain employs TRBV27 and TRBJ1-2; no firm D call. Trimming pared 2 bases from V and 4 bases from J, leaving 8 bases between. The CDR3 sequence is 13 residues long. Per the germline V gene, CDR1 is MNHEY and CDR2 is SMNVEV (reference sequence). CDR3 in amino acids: CASSLVAGYGYTF. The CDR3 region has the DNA TGTGCCAGCAGTTTAGTTGCAGGCTATGGCTACACCTTC.

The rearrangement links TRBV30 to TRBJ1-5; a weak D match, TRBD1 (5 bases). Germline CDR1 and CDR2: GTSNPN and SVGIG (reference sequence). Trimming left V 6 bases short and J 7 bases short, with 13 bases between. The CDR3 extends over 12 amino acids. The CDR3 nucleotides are TGTGCCTGCTCCAGGGTAAACCAGCCCCAGCATTTT. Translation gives CACSRVNQPQHF.

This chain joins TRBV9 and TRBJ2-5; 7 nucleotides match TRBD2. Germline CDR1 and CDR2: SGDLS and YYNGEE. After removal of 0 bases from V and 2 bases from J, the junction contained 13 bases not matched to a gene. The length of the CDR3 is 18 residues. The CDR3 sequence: CASSVGPSGLVDQETQYF. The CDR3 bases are TGTGCCAGCAGCGTAGGGCCTAGCGGTCTTGTAGATCAAGAGACCCAGTACTTC. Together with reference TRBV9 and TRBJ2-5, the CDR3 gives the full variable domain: DSGVTQTPKHLITATGQRVTLRCSPRSGDLSVYWYQQSLDQGLQFLIQYYNGEERAKGNILERFSAQQFPDLHSELNLSSLELGDSALYFCASSVGPSGLVDQETQYFGPGTRLLVL.

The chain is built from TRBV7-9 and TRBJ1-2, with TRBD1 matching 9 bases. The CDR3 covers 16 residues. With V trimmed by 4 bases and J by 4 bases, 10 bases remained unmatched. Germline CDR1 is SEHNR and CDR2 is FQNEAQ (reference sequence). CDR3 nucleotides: TGTGCCAGCAGCTCGGGGACAGGGAAGGACTTCTATGGCTACACCTTC. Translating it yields CASSSGTGKDFYGYTF.

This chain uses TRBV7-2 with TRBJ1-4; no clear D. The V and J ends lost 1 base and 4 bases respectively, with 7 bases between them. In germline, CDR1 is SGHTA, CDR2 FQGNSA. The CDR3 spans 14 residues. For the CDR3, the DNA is TGTGCCAGCAGCTTAGGGAGTTTTAATGAAAAACTGTTTTTT. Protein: CASSLGSFNEKLFF.

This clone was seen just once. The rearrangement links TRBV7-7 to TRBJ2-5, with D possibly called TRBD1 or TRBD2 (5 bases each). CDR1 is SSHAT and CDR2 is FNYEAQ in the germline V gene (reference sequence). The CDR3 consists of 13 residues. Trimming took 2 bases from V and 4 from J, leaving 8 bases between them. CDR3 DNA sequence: TGTGCCAGCAGCTTACGGGGCCGAGAGACCCAGTACTTC. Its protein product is CASSLRGRETQYF.

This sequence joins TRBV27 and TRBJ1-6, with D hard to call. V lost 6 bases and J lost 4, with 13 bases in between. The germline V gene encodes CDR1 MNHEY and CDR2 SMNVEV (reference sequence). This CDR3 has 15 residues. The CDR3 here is CASSPTRLYNSPLHF. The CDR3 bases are TGTGCCAGCAGCCCCACCCGACTATATAATTCACCCCTCCACTTT.

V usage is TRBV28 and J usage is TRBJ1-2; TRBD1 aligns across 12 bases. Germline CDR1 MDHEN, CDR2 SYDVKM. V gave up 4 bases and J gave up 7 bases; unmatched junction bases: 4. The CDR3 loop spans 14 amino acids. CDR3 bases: TGTGCCAGCAGTTCCGGGACAGGGGGCTTTGGCTACACCTTC. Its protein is CASSSGTGGFGYTF.

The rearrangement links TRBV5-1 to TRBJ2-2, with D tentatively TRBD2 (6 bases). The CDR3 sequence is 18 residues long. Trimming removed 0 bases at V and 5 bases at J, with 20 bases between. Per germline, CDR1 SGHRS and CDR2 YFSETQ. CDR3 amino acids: CASSLAPPSEGLTGELFF. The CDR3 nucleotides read TGCGCCAGCAGCTTGGCGCCCCCATCGGAGGGCCTGACCGGGGAGCTGTTTTTT.